These 2 T cell receptor beta chains share one sample of origin, sequenced in a study of blood T cells in healthy people across ages. For the second PCR, which ran for roughly 7 to 11 cycles, a sample-barcoded 5' primer and a J-beta primer mix were used. Via MiXCR, TCRdb re-called the 5' RACE reads, giving one row per CDR3 protein. This table has 730,000 or so distinct CDR3 sequences, more than 40% appearing once. Sequencing used blood. These receptors were taken from an older woman in good health.

The chain has TRBV12-3 or TRBV12-4 and TRBJ2-3, with 7 nucleotides matching TRBD2. The CDR3 has 15 amino acids. V lost 6 bases to trimming and J lost 8 bases; unmatched junction nucleotides: 14. DNA of the CDR3: TGTGCCAGCAGACACCCGGGCACTAGCGAGCGTACGCAGTATTTT. Residues: CASRHPGTSERTQYF.

V is TRBV7-9 and J is TRBJ2-1, with D unresolved. The CDR3 length is 14 residues. CDR1 and CDR2 (germline): SEHNR, FQNEAQ (reference sequence). The V end lost 7 bases, the J end lost 7 bases, and 17 bases lay between the germline ends. The chain's CDR3 is CASTTFSTGNEQFF. In nucleotides, the CDR3 is TGTGCCAGCACCACGTTTAGTACCGGGAATGAGCAGTTCTTC.